The T cell receptor (beta chain) under discussion was sequenced for a study of blood T cell repertoires in COVID-19. Across the study: Acute and convalescent COVID-19 samples came from the United States, Italy and Spain. PBMCs, B-cell-depleted T cells, or T cells provided the cDNA or gDNA that made up the material.

The Seattle patients joined while their infection was active and were tracked longitudinally afterward. Per the authors' pipeline: It was from reference gene primer amplification that nucleated cell counts were estimated. Generated by immunoSEQ multiplex PCR, the TCRdb table keeps only in-frame clones and is missing some. The DNA gave D and trimming, while V, J and clone size come from that table. The sample holds roughly 86,000 clones, about 85% seen once. Germline CDR1 MNHNY, CDR2 SVGAGI (reference sequence). V lost 2 bases and J lost 5; bases outside the gene matches: 7. The CDR3 extends over 15 amino acids.

The V call is TRBV6-6, the J call TRBJ2-7; the match to TRBD1 covers 9 bases. Source material: peripheral blood. This TCR came from a woman at least 80 years old with COVID-19, enrolled during active disease. The CDR3 bases are TGTGCCAGCAGTTACCGCGGACAGGGGATAAACGAGCAGTACTTC. Its translation: CASSYRGQGINEQYF.